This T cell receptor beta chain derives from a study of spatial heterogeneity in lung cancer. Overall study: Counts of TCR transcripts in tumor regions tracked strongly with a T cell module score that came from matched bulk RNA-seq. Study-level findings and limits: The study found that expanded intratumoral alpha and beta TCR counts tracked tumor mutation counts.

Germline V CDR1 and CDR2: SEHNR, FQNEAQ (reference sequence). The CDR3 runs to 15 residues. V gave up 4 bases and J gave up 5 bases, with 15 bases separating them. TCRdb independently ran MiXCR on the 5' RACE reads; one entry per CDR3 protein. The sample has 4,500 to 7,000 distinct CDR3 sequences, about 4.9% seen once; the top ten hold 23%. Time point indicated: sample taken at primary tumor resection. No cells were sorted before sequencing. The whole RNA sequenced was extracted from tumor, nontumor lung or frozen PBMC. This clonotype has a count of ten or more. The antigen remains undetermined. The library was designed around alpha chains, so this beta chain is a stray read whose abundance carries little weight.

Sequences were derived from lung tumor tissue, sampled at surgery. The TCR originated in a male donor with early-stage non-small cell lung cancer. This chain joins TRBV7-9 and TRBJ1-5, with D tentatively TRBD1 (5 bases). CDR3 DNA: TGTGCCAGCAGCTCCTCGGCCGGGGGGGATCAGCCCCAGCATTTT. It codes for CASSSSAGGDQPQHF.